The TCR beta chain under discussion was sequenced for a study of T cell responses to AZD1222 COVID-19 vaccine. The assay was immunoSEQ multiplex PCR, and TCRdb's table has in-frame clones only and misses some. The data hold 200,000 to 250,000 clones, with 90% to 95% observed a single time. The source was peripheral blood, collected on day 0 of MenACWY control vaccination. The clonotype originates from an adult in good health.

CDR3 region: CASSARAGQQETQYF. For the CDR3, the DNA is TGTGCCAGCAGCGCCCGCGCTGGTCAGCAAGAGACCCAGTACTTC. The V call is TRBV9, the J call TRBJ2-5, with D unresolved. The ends were cut back, 3 bases at V and 2 bases at J, with 14 bases in the middle. The CDR3 extends over 15 amino acids. Germline V gene data show CDR1 as SGDLS and CDR2 as YYNGEE.